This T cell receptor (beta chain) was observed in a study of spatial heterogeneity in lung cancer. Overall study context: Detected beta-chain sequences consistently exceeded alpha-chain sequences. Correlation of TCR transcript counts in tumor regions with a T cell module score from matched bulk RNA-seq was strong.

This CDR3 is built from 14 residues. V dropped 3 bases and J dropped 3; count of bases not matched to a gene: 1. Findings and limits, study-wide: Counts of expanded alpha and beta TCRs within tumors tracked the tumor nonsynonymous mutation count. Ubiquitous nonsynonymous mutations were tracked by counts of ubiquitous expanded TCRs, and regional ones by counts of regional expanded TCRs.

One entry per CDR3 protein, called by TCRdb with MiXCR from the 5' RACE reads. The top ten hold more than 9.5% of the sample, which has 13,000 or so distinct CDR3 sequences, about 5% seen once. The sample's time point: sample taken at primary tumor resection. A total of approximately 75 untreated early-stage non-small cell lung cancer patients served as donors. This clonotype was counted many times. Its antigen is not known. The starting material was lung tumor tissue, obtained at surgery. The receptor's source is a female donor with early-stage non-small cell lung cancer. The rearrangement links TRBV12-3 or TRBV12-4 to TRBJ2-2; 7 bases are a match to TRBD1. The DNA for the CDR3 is TGTGCCAGCAGTTTCAGGGGGTACACCGGGGAGCTGTTTTTT. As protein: CASSFRGYTGELFF.